This T cell receptor beta chain derives from a study of T cell responses to AZD1222 COVID-19 vaccine. Method: immunoSEQ multiplex PCR; TCRdb's copy keeps in-frame clones and lacks some. The table records 26,000 or so clones, approximately 92% of them present only once. V lost 0 bases to trimming and J lost 3 bases; unmatched junction nucleotides: 3. In germline, CDR1 is MNHNS, CDR2 SASEGT. This CDR3 is built from 15 residues. This TCR came from an adult who received the AZD1222 COVID-19 vaccine. The chain combines TRBV6-1 with TRBJ2-7, with 9 bases fitting TRBD1. This sample comprised peripheral blood, obtained 28 days after the second AZD1222 dose. The CDR3 sequence is CASSEAGTGIYEQYF. The CDR3 region has the DNA TGTGCCAGCAGTGAAGCGGGGACAGGGATCTACGAGCAGTACTTC.